This is a list of T cell receptor beta chains from one sample in a study of blood T cell repertoires in COVID-19. Using immunoSEQ multiplex PCR, the repertoire was profiled, and TCRdb retains in-frame clones only, with some absent. The sample has around 300,000 clones; under 90% are singletons. Sequencing input: PBMCs or T cells enriched from blood (not recorded which). The receptors were sampled from a woman aged 40 to 50 who had recovered from COVID-19. CDR3s leave out the opening cysteine and the closing phenylalanine or tryptophan. Fields, in order: clone size, D gene, V gene, J gene, CDR3 protein. D genes are given only for firm matches. Clone size is given for some rows only: seen once, a few or many times, or a class if the clone is expanded.

>.|.|TRBV6-5|TRBJ1-1
ASRPDSNFEAF
>.|.|TRBV6-5|TRBJ2-7
ASSLTDYSYEQY
>.|TRBD1|TRBV30|TRBJ2-3
AWAPGGGYTQY
>.|TRBD2|TRBV2|TRBJ2-7
ASRGSGRAEQY
>.|TRBD1|TRBV5-1|TRBJ1-2
ASSEDRGRYGYT
>.|.|TRBV7-8|TRBJ2-7
ASSLGQVSFSSYEQY
>.|TRBD2|TRBV7-3|TRBJ2-1
ASSSLAGPSYNEQF
>.|.|TRBV3-1/TRBV3-2|TRBJ2-7
ASRETAGGFSGEQY
>few|.|TRBV6-5|TRBJ1-1
ASSTGGREAF
>.|TRBD1|TRBV12-3/TRBV12-4|TRBJ1-1
ASRADRGTEAF
>few|.|TRBV28|TRBJ1-4
ASSPSGGTNEKLF
>.|.|TRBV27|TRBJ2-7
ASSRMAGVPYEQY
>.|TRBD2|TRBV6-5|TRBJ2-1
ASSYAGTSGKNEQF
>.|TRBD2|TRBV4-1|TRBJ2-3
ASRRRVLAGISPSTDTQY
>.|TRBD1|TRBV29-1|TRBJ2-3
SVDSRDRDTADTQY
>.|.|TRBV4-1|TRBJ2-2
ASSQDRGMASTGELF
>once|TRBD2|TRBV5-1|TRBJ2-1
ASSWTVSGGGGEQF
>.|.|TRBV10-1|TRBJ2-1
ASSDRGRGEQF
>.|.|TRBV5-1|TRBJ1-2
ASSDTGVNYGYT
>once|.|TRBV5-6|TRBJ2-5
ASSFGQRPSQY
>.|.|TRBV19|TRBJ1-4
ASKYRHILPSSTNEKLF
>.|.|TRBV27|TRBJ1-1
ASSLKPDMNTEAF
>.|.|TRBV7-9|TRBJ1-2
ASSLESGIYGYT
>few|.|TRBV19|TRBJ1-5
ASTPTGGSNQPQH
>.|TRBD1|TRBV7-9|TRBJ2-5
ASSSTYTPGQGFRETQY
>.|.|TRBV5-1|TRBJ2-1
ASSLPGNSYNEQF
>.|.|TRBV7-8|TRBJ1-2
ASSVGDLNYGYT
>.|TRBD2|TRBV7-9|TRBJ2-5
ASSLEGLGGTQY
>.|.|TRBV7-2|TRBJ1-2
ASSFFLKTGGHGYT
>.|TRBD1|TRBV11-2|TRBJ1-2
ASSRDREEYYGYT
>.|.|TRBV4-2|TRBJ2-4
ASSQSPGGKNIQY
>.|.|TRBV12-3/TRBV12-4|TRBJ1-6
ASSDRRNSPLH
>.|.|TRBV9|TRBJ2-3
ASSVLPGSDTSDTQY
>.|.|TRBV19|TRBJ1-2
ASSIAGVANYGYT
>.|.|TRBV9|TRBJ1-2
ASSPLQNSFYGYT